This TCR beta chain was documented in a study of radiotherapy plus CTLA-4 blockade in lung cancer. V lost 6 bases and J 9 bases, leaving 14 bases between the germline ends. Germline lookup yields CDR1 MDHEN and CDR2 SYDVKM. This CDR3 has 12 residues. The protocol was immunoSEQ multiplex PCR, while the TCRdb copy is restricted to in-frame clones and leaves out a portion. Here the sample spans roughly 50,000 clones, around nine tenths being singletons. This TCR was recovered from a human donor with non-small cell lung cancer whose response to radiotherapy plus ipilimumab could not be evaluated. This chain links TRBV28 with TRBJ1-1, with TRBD1 as a possible D gene (6 bases). Sequences were derived from peripheral blood, sampled from a patient treated with radiotherapy plus ipilimumab. For the CDR3, the DNA is TGTGCCAGCAGATCCGGGACATTACAAGCTTTCTTT. Its translation: CASRSGTLQAFF.